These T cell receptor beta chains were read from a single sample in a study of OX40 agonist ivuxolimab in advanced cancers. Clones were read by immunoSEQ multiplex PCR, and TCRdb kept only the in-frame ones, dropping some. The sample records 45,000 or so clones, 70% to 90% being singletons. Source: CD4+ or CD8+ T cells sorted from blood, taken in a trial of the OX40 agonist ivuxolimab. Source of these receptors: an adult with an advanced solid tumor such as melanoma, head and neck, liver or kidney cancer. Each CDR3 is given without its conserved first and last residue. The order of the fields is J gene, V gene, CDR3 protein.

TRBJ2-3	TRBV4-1	ASGEHTDTQY
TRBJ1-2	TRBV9	ASSVGGAGGAGYT
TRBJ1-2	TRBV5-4	ASSLGAVGANYGYT
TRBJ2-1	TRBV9	ASSASGRALDEQF
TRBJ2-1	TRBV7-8	ASSLPGTAEF
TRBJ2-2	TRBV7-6	ASSEWGAGTGELF
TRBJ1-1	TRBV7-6	ASSLGGSGQKNTEAF
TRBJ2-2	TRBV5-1	ASSGGRGNTGELF
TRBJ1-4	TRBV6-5	ASRNSGQGNEKLF
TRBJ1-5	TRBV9	ASSVTDSNQPQH
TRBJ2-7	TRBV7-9	ASSSYTSHEQY
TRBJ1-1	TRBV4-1	ASRAGHSRTEAF
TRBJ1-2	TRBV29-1	SVGPTGDYT
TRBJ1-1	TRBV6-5	ASSPVLNTEAF
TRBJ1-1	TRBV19	ASSWGKLNTEAF